The sequence of this T cell receptor beta chain was determined in a study of blood T cell repertoires in COVID-19. Germline loops: CDR1 SGHRS, CDR2 YFSETQ. V was clipped by 0 bases and J by 2 bases; unmatched bases: 2. CDR3 length: 15 amino acids. Per the authors' pipeline: How many nucleated cells were present was estimated from reference gene primer amplification. Only in-frame clones appear in the TCRdb table, and some are missing; sequencing was by immunoSEQ multiplex PCR. V and J calls and clone size are as listed in that table; D and trimming were resolved from the DNA. This sample yields tens of thousands of clones, of which about 79% are seen a single time; about 25% belongs to the top ten.

The clonotype originates from a human donor with acute or convalescent COVID-19. The donor label of this sample is uncertain. The specimen sequenced was peripheral blood. V usage is TRBV5-1 and J usage is TRBJ2-7; 10 bases match TRBD2. The CDR3 DNA follows: TGCGCCAGCAGCTTGGTAGCGGGAGGAGCCTACGAGCAGTACTTC. Its protein is CASSLVAGGAYEQYF.